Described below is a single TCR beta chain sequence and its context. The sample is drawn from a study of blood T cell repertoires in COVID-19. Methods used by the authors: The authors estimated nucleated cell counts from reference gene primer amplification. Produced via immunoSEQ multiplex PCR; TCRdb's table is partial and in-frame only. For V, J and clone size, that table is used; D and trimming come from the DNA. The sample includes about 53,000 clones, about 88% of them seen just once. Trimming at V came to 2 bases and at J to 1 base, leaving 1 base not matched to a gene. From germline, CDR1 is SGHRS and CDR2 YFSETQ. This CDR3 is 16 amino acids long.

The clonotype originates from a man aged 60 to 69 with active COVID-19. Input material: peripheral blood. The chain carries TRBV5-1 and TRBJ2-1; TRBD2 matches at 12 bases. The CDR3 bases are TGCGCCAGCAGCTTCGGACTAGCGGGGTCCTACAATGAGCAGTTCTTC. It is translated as CASSFGLAGSYNEQFF. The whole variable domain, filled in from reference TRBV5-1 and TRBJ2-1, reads KAGVTQTPRYLIKTRGQQVTLSCSPISGHRSVSWYQQTPGQGLQFLFEYFSETQRNKGNFPGRFSGRQFSNSRSEMNVSTLELGDSALYLCASSFGLAGSYNEQFFGPGTRLTVL.